A selection of T cell receptor beta chains follows, all from one sample in a study of identical twins. TCRdb independently ran MiXCR on the 5' RACE reads; one entry per CDR3 protein. The profile covers 1.5 million to 2 million distinct CDR3 sequences, with around 33% appearing a single time and approximately 0.25% taken by the ten largest. The sequencing sample was made of cord blood. Every receptor here comes from a newborn girl in good health. Each CDR3 is given with its conserved first and last residue. Fields, in order: V gene, J gene, clone size, D gene, CDR3 protein, CDR3 DNA. D genes are given only for firm matches. Only some rows state a clone size, as once, few, many or a class for expanded clones.

>TRBV2|TRBJ1-4|-|-
CASSESRLRSEKLFF
TGTGCCAGCAGTGAGTCCCGTCTGAGGTCTGAAAAACTGTTTTTT
>TRBV20-1|TRBJ2-7|few|TRBD2
CSAPPEKREMGEQYF
TGCAGTGCTCCCCCGGAGAAGCGGGAGATGGGCGAGCAGTACTTC
>TRBV6-5|TRBJ2-5|-|TRBD2
CASSYGGLAGEERYF
TGTGCCAGCAGTTACGGGGGACTAGCGGGGGAAGAGCGGTACTTC
>TRBV2|TRBJ2-7|few|-
CASRERYEQYF
TGTGCCAGCAGGGAACGATACGAGCAGTACTTC
>TRBV5-1|TRBJ1-5|few|-
CASSLTGQINQPQHF
TGCGCCAGCAGCTTGACCGGACAAATCAATCAGCCCCAGCATTTT
>TRBV20-1|TRBJ2-7|-|-
CSASNDLDYEQYF
TGCAGTGCTAGTAACGACCTTGACTACGAGCAGTACTTC
>TRBV20-1|TRBJ1-5|-|TRBD1
CSAALRPGQGPSNQPQHF
TGCAGTGCTGCCCTTCGGCCGGGACAGGGACCCAGCAATCAGCCCCAGCATTTT
>TRBV20-1|TRBJ1-1|-|TRBD1
CSARQGWNTEAFF
TGCAGTGCCAGACAGGGGTGGAACACTGAAGCTTTCTTT
>TRBV19|TRBJ2-4|few|-
CASSAGRLSNIQYF
TGTGCCAGTAGTGCGGGTCGGCTATCAAACATTCAGTACTTC
>TRBV3-1|TRBJ2-7|many|TRBD2
CASSQAGGVYEQYF
TGTGCCAGCAGCCAAGCGGGAGGGGTATACGAGCAGTACTTC
>TRBV7-9|TRBJ1-1|-|-
CASRAGRETEAFF
TGTGCCAGCAGGGCAGGGAGGGAGACTGAAGCTTTCTTT
>TRBV7-9|TRBJ2-1|once|TRBD2
CASSLPLGLAGGDGGNEQFF
TGTGCCAGCAGCTTACCCTTGGGACTAGCGGGAGGTGATGGCGGGAATGAGCAGTTCTTC
>TRBV5-1|TRBJ1-1|-|-
CASSFDRRGAFF
TGCGCCAGCAGCTTTGATAGGAGAGGGGCTTTCTTT
>TRBV7-6|TRBJ1-4|-|-
CASSLNGGSRDEKLFF
TGTGCCAGCAGCTTAAACGGGGGTTCGAGGGATGAAAAACTGTTTTTT
>TRBV7-9|TRBJ2-3|-|TRBD2
CASSLPFRGGGFTDTQYF
TGTGCCAGCAGCTTACCCTTTCGCGGGGGGGGCTTCACAGATACGCAGTATTTT
>TRBV12-3/TRBV12-4|TRBJ2-5|-|TRBD2
CASSFRLAGGPSQETQYF
TGTGCCAGCAGTTTTCGGCTAGCGGGAGGGCCTAGCCAAGAGACCCAGTACTTC
>TRBV12-3/TRBV12-4|TRBJ2-7|few|TRBD2
CASSSSTSGSIYEQYF
TGTGCCAGCAGTTCATCGACTAGCGGGAGTATTTACGAGCAGTACTTC
>TRBV6-2/TRBV6-3|TRBJ1-1|-|-
CASTTGTFDTEAFF
TGTGCCAGCACCACAGGGACATTCGACACTGAAGCTTTCTTT
>TRBV7-9|TRBJ2-3|-|TRBD1
CASSFFRETGRPSSDTQYF
TGTGCCAGCAGCTTTTTCCGAGAGACAGGGAGACCCTCCTCAGATACGCAGTATTTT
>TRBV3-1|TRBJ1-1|few|TRBD1
CASSSRPQGDTEAFF
TGTGCCAGCAGTAGTAGACCACAGGGGGACACTGAAGCTTTCTTT
>TRBV5-1|TRBJ1-1|-|TRBD1
CASRWALRGRDTEAFF
TGCGCCAGCAGGTGGGCTCTGAGGGGGCGCGACACTGAAGCTTTCTTT
>TRBV2|TRBJ1-1|-|-
CASSFLGEGNTEAFF
TGTGCCAGCAGTTTCTTAGGGGAGGGGAACACTGAAGCTTTCTTT
>TRBV6-6|TRBJ1-5|few|-
CASSYKRLNQPQHF
TGTGCCAGCAGTTACAAACGGCTAAATCAGCCCCAGCATTTT
>TRBV12-3/TRBV12-4|TRBJ2-3|many|-
CASSFPSSDTQYF
TGTGCCAGCAGTTTTCCCTCCTCAGATACGCAGTATTTT
>TRBV2|TRBJ1-5|-|-
CASSEADGYFNQPQHF
TGTGCCAGCAGTGAAGCGGACGGATACTTCAATCAGCCCCAGCATTTT
>TRBV20-1|TRBJ2-4|few|TRBD1
CSTRTGPQEQYF
TGCAGCACGCGGACAGGGCCTCAAGAGCAGTACTTC
>TRBV5-4|TRBJ2-3|few|-
CASSLRPLATDTQYF
TGTGCCAGCAGCTTGCGGCCTCTAGCAACAGATACGCAGTATTTT
>TRBV20-1|TRBJ1-1|once|-
CSAKRGENTEAFF
TGCAGTGCTAAACGGGGGGAGAACACTGAAGCTTTCTTT
>TRBV24-1|TRBJ2-3|many|TRBD2
CATSAASTDTQYF
TGCGCAACTAGCGCAGCTAGCACAGATACGCAGTATTTT
>TRBV7-2|TRBJ2-1|-|TRBD2
CASSLLWASGRAWNNEQFF
TGTGCCAGCAGCCTACTTTGGGCTAGCGGGAGGGCCTGGAACAATGAGCAGTTCTTC
>TRBV2|TRBJ1-2|-|TRBD1
CASKSDRVDGYTF
TGTGCCAGCAAGTCGGACAGGGTTGACGGCTACACCTTC
>TRBV5-6|TRBJ2-7|few|TRBD2
CASSEGLSRYEQYF
TGTGCCAGCAGCGAGGGACTATCTCGGTACGAGCAGTACTTC
>TRBV11-2|TRBJ2-7|many|-
CASSLVDPYEQYF
TGTGCCAGCAGCTTAGTCGACCCCTACGAGCAGTACTTC
>TRBV3-1|TRBJ2-1|-|TRBD2
CASSQLPGLAVYNEQFF
TGTGCCAGCAGCCAACTACCGGGACTAGCGGTGTACAATGAGCAGTTCTTC
>TRBV20-1|TRBJ1-4|-|-
CSASSISPEKLFF
TGCAGTGCTAGCAGCATCTCCCCCGAAAAACTGTTTTTT
>TRBV10-3|TRBJ2-1|-|TRBD1
CAIRSGQGPYNEQFF
TGTGCCATCAGGTCGGGACAGGGCCCCTACAATGAGCAGTTCTTC
>TRBV7-9|TRBJ2-3|few|TRBD1
CASSLWTGISDTQYF
TGTGCCAGCAGCCTCTGGACAGGGATATCAGATACGCAGTATTTT
>TRBV4-2|TRBJ1-4|many|-
CASSDGGATNEKLFF
TGTGCCAGCAGCGACGGGGGGGCAACTAATGAAAAACTGTTTTTT
>TRBV20-1|TRBJ2-5|many|-
CSARMVPLAFQETQYF
TGCAGTGCTAGGATGGTTCCCCTAGCGTTCCAAGAGACCCAGTACTTC
>TRBV11-2|TRBJ1-1|-|-
CASSPIAGQNTEAFF
TGTGCCAGCAGCCCAATTGCAGGACAGAACACTGAAGCTTTCTTT
>TRBV11-2|TRBJ2-7|few|-
CASSLESNTEQYF
TGTGCCAGCAGCTTAGAGTCCAACACCGAGCAGTACTTC
>TRBV5-1|TRBJ2-6|-|-
CASRRTTGANVLTF
TGCGCCAGCAGGAGGACAACTGGGGCCAACGTCCTGACTTTC
>TRBV5-1|TRBJ2-7|-|-
CASSPGQWVGSYNEQYF
TGCGCCAGCAGCCCGGGACAATGGGTGGGCTCCTACAATGAGCAGTACTTC